This TCR beta chain was obtained from a study of T cells in narcolepsy (dated by TCRdb to the late 2010s). With regard to the full study: Healthy control donors were enrolled in the study alongside patients who had narcolepsy type 1 or type 2 (NT1, NT2). Autoreactive T cells targeting hypocretin neuron self-antigens (hypocretin, TRIB2) were sought in narcolepsy patients, and TCR Vbeta sequencing was used to track clonotypes in blood and CSF. Beyond this particular receptor, the publication reports: Patients and controls had comparable numbers of sequenced blood memory CD4+ clonotypes, averaging about 37,000 and 33,000, respectively. Plots that compared CSF and blood CD4+ T cell clonotypes from the same patient highlighted HCRT-specific and TRIB2-specific autoreactive clonotypes. Some blood memory CD4+ repertoires from patients and controls contained no sequences matching autoreactive T cell clones. Autoreactive clonotypes were reported to be detected serially in the blood of the same patients and of different patients, but not in the blood of healthy controls.

For TCR Vbeta sequencing, memory CD4+ T cells were sorted ex vivo from the peripheral blood of narcolepsy patients and healthy controls. Preparation of the library involved the immunoSEQ multiplex PCR assay. TCRdb stores this immuneACCESS table with in-frame sequences only. Part of the clones is absent; in the studies checked, under half of the shortfall reflects unresolved V genes, and no reason is known for the rest. This sample has around 30,000 clones in its table, and 81% of those were observed once. The ten largest clones capture roughly 2.5% of the sample. About this clone: The antigen it binds to is not known. There are no base qualities to consult, and no much larger clone falls within one base.

CDR1 SGHNT and CDR2 YENEEA were looked up in the germline V gene. From the cysteine through the phenylalanine, the CDR3 covers 16 amino acids. Only the CDR3 DNA is retained, 48 bases long and in frame from the first base. The sample taken for sequencing was memory (CD45RA-) CD4+ T cells from blood. In the paper's terms, the cell subset or site label means: memory T cells sorted ex vivo from peripheral blood. The source is a human donor in good health. This receptor chain uses TRBV11-3 and TRBJ2-5, with 13 bases matching TRBD2. The assigned J gene may be wrong: the sequence end matches TRBJ2-7 better. Here the CDR3 is given as CASSPGLAGPPYEQYF. The DNA sequence is as follows: TGTGCCAGCAGCCCGGGACTAGCGGGACCGCCCTACGAGCAGTACTTC.